This T cell receptor (beta chain) was recorded in a study of T cells in Graves' hyperthyroidism and ophthalmopathy. Exclusion of patients followed from uncontrolled infection, other autoimmune disease, pregnancy or lactation. Diagnoses used clinical symptoms, serum thyroxine and TRAb, thyroid ultrasound and orbital computed tomography. PBMCs came from about 10 ml fresh peripheral blood. Study-level findings and limits: Most thyroid clonotypes that were expanded above 0.001 also turned up in blood.

The germline gives CDR1 SEHNR, CDR2 FQNEAQ (reference sequence). This CDR3 spans 18 amino acids. The trim removed 2 bases at V and 2 bases at J, leaving 11 bases unmatched. Authors of the study amplified TCR beta CDR3 regions from RNA transcripts. HTBI primers were employed in a first-round RT-PCR of the TCR CDR3. TCRdb passed the multiplex PCR reads through MiXCR, listing each CDR3 protein once. The table has approximately 420,000 distinct CDR3 sequences, 15% seen once; the top ten hold 32%. The sample holds many counts of this clonotype. Its specificity is not known. The clonotype comes from a woman in her 30s with Graves' hyperthyroidism. V is TRBV7-9 and J is TRBJ2-3, with 9 bases fitting TRBD2. The sample taken for sequencing was blood. The CDR3 sequence is CASSLFSRTSAFTDTQYF. CDR3 sequence (DNA): TGTGCCAGCAGCTTATTCTCCCGGACTAGCGCTTTCACAGATACGCAGTATTTT.